The clone carrying this T cell receptor (beta chain) is labeled as medium-sized (0.01 to 0.1%). This sample was included in a study of metastatic and nonmetastatic thyroid tumors. No patient had received any treatment before thyroid surgery. The CDR3 runs to 15 residues. Germline assignment: CDR1 MNHEY and CDR2 SVGAGI. After removal of 2 bases from V and 3 bases from J, the junction contained 3 bases not matched to a gene. TCRdb reprocessed the PCR reads using MiXCR. The profile shows about 28,000 clones, about a sixth of them singletons. The TCR comes from a female donor with papillary thyroid cancer or a benign thyroid nodule (not recorded which). Some clones in this sample may be carry-over from other donors' samples. This chain links TRBV6-5 with TRBJ2-3, with 9 nucleotides matching TRBD2. Input material: blood. The CDR3 DNA follows: TGTGCCAGCAGTTACCGGCTAGCGGGGACAGATACGCAGTATTTT. This sequence encodes CASSYRLAGTDTQYF.